Below, one T cell receptor (beta chain) is given with its context. No antigen is known for it. This sample stems from a study of blood T cells in healthy people across ages. Study observations and caveats: Among T cells, TCR beta diversity per million cells dropped roughly linearly as age rose.

CDR3 length: 15 residues. Between the trimmed V and J ends, which lost 3 bases and 2 bases, there was a span of 8 bases. Germline V gene data show CDR1 as SEHNR and CDR2 as FQNEAQ (reference sequence). Sample-barcoded 5' priming and a J-beta primer mix drove a second PCR of roughly 6 to 12 cycles. The authors tagged each cDNA molecule using a template-switch adaptor with 12 random nucleotides. MiXCR, run by TCRdb on the 5' RACE reads, gives a single entry per CDR3 protein. The data show 600,000 to 900,000 distinct CDR3 sequences, under 30% seen once. Separately, the same data were catalogued under a study of T cells of mothers and their children. That work contributes: Each mother yielded more than 9 million TCR beta CDR3 reads. Each child yielded a few million reads.

This chain joins TRBV7-9 and TRBJ2-6; a weak D match, TRBD2 (5 bases). Input material: blood. The TCR originated in a boy aged 10-17 years in good health. DNA for the CDR3: TGTGCCAGCAGCTTGAGGGCAGCTGGGGCCAACGTCCTGACTTTC. As protein: CASSLRAAGANVLTF.